This record looks at one T cell receptor (beta chain) sequence and its context. Its antigen is unidentified. This sample is part of a study of cytomegalovirus exposure and HLA in healthy donors. Study observations and caveats: According to the study, some 160 TCR beta chains were cytomegalovirus-associated.

V was pared by 6 bases and J by 2 bases, with 14 bases between. CDR3 size: 15 residues. Germline CDR1 reads MNHEY; CDR2 reads SVGAGI. PCR employed 60 Vbeta and 13 Jbeta primers. Repertoires were generated with immunoSEQ multiplex PCR, while TCRdb's copy carries only in-frame clones and drops some. The sample holds approximately 150,000 clones, roughly 80% seen once. This TCR was sampled from a woman aged 55-69 years in good health and CMV-seronegative. This sequence joins TRBV6-5 and TRBJ1-5; weak D call: TRBD1 (6 bases). Sequencing was done on a sample of PBMCs. The CDR3 loop reads CASRPAGDRNQPQHF. In nucleotides, the CDR3 is TGTGCCAGCAGACCAGCAGGGGATCGCAATCAGCCCCAGCATTTT.